A single sample is the source of the 26 T cell receptor beta chains below, sequenced in a study of cytomegalovirus exposure and HLA in healthy donors. 13 Jbeta primers and 60 Vbeta primers were used for the PCR. Some clones are missing from TCRdb's copy, which holds only in-frame ones; the method was immunoSEQ multiplex PCR. The sample carries under 200,000 clones, 80% recorded once. Sequencing was carried out using PBMCs. All receptors come from a middle-aged man in good health and CMV-seronegative.

The chain joins TRBV10-3 to TRBJ1-2; D is unclear. V dropped 7 bases and J dropped 2 bases, with 14 bases sitting between them. This CDR3 comprises 14 residues. Germline values: CDR1 ENHRY, CDR2 SYGVKD. The DNA of the CDR3 is TGTGCCATCACAGGCCCCACTGGGAACTATGGCTACACCTTC. Encoded protein: CAITGPTGNYGYTF.

To note about this clone: The junction shows a germline mismatch at one end, possibly a read error. The chain recombines TRBV7-2 with TRBJ2-7, with D possibly TRBD1 on 5 matching bases. CDR3 size: 15 residues. Germline loops: CDR1 SGHTA, CDR2 FQGNSA. The CDR3 region is CANSLLVQGSYEQYF. CDR3 sequence (DNA): TGTGCCAACAGCTTGCTGGTCCAGGGCTCCTACGAGCAGTACTTC.

The chain recombines TRBV27 with TRBJ2-1, with TRBD2 as a possible D gene (6 bases). Per germline, CDR1 MNHEY and CDR2 SMNVEV (reference sequence). Between the trimmed V and J ends, which lost 5 bases and 2 bases, there was a span of 16 bases. The CDR3 contains 16 residues. This chain's CDR3 is CASSPNLATTYNEQFF. The CDR3 coding sequence is TGTGCCAGCAGTCCTAACCTAGCGACAACCTACAATGAGCAGTTCTTC.

The sample holds one count of this clone. Because the CDR3's place on the DNA is in doubt, the DNA is left out and the CDR3 is given as listed by TCRdb. This sequence joins TRBV21-1 and TRBJ1-2; the DNA was not compared with TRBD1, the D call given in the table. TRBV21-1 is a recognized pseudogene. The CDR3 length equals 12 residues, ends included. This chain's CDR3 is CASPPVGWGSAF.

The chain couples TRBV19 to TRBJ1-2; D is undetermined. V was clipped by 0 bases and J by 0 bases, with 8 bases between them. The CDR3 has 15 amino acids. Germline CDR1 LNHDA, CDR2 SQIVND (reference sequence). The CDR3 bases are TGTGCCAGTAGTATAGAACAGTTCTCTAACTATGGCTACACCTTC. Protein sequence: CASSIEQFSNYGYTF. Full variable domain (missing parts from reference TRBV19 and TRBJ1-2): DGGITQSPKYLFRKEGQNVTLSCEQNLNHDAMYWYRQDPGQGLRLIYYSQIVNDFQKGDIAEGYSVSREKKESFPLTVTSAQKNPTAFYLCASSIEQFSNYGYTFGSGTRLTVV.

The V and J genes are TRBV5-1 and TRBJ2-7, with 7 bases identical to TRBD1. The CDR3 has 14 residues. The trim removed 2 bases at V and 6 bases at J, leaving 8 bases unmatched. Germline V gene sequence: CDR1 SGHRS, CDR2 YFSETQ. CDR3 loop: CASSLGRGPLEQYF. The CDR3 DNA reads as TGCGCCAGCAGCTTAGGTAGGGGGCCCCTCGAGCAGTACTTC.

The rearrangement joins TRBV19 to TRBJ2-1, with no clear D. The CDR3 runs to 14 residues. Germline V gene data show CDR1 as LNHDA and CDR2 as SQIVND (reference sequence). Deletions cut 5 bases from V and 8 bases from J, with 16 bases between. CDR3 DNA: TGTGCCAGTAGTGTATACATGGGCCACCATGAGCAGTTCTTC. Its translation is CASSVYMGHHEQFF.

This chain uses TRBV10-3 with TRBJ2-6; D uncertain. This CDR3 comprises 19 residues. Trimming left V 3 bases short and J 0 bases short, with 18 bases between. The germline CDR1 and CDR2 sequences are ENHRY and SYGVKD. The CDR3 coding sequence is TGTGCCATCAGTGACCCGCAAGAGGTGGATCGCTCTGGGGCCAACGTCCTGACTTTC. Translation: CAISDPQEVDRSGANVLTF.

This chain connects TRBV21-1 to TRBJ2-3; the listed D gene, TRBD2, was not tested against the DNA. TRBV21-1 is reported as a pseudogene. The length of the CDR3 is 14 residues. The CDR3 spells CASSTSGRGDTQYF. The CDR3 bases are TGTGCCAGCAGCACCAGCGGGAGAGGTGATACGCAGTATTTT.

This chain uses TRBV18 with TRBJ1-1; D call uncertain. Germline lookup yields CDR1 KGHSH and CDR2 LQKENI. Trimming left V 6 bases short and J 1 base short, with 12 bases between. The CDR3 has 14 amino acids. CDR3 in DNA: TGTGCCAGCTCTCCAACAGCAGAGAACACTGAAGCTTTCTTT. Translating gives CASSPTAENTEAFF.

The chain carries TRBV6-1 and TRBJ2-3; TRBD2 might be the D (7 bases). Trimming removed 8 bases from V and 6 bases from J, with 18 bases in between. Germline CDR1 MNHNS, CDR2 SASEGT. The CDR3 loop spans 14 amino acids. In DNA, the CDR3 is TGTGCCAGCCGGCTGGGGGGGGGCCTTGATACGCAGTATTTT. Amino acid sequence: CASRLGGGLDTQYF.

This clone was seen just once. The chain employs TRBV14 and TRBJ2-2; tentative D call: TRBD2 (5 bases). Germline assignment: CDR1 SGHDN and CDR2 FVKESK. V lost 5 bases to trimming and J lost 4 bases, with 11 bases between them. This CDR3 is 14 amino acids long. CDR3 in DNA: TGTGCCAGCAGCTTCTACGGGATCACCGGGGAGCTGTTTTTT. This gives the protein CASSFYGITGELFF.

The chain carries TRBV25-1 and TRBJ2-5, with TRBD2 matching over 11 bases. Germline CDR1 MGHDK, CDR2 SYGVNS. V lost 4 bases to trimming and J lost 4 bases; unmatched junction nucleotides: 8. CDR3 size: 16 residues. The CDR3 sequence: CASSGRRTSGRETQYF. CDR3 coding DNA: TGTGCCAGCAGTGGCCGCCGGACTAGCGGGCGAGAGACCCAGTACTTC.

This clone was recorded only once. The gene calls are TRBV10-1 and TRBJ2-1, with D tentatively TRBD2 (5 bases). V was cut by 4 bases and J by 8 bases, with 15 bases left in between. This CDR3 has 14 residues. Germline loops: CDR1 WNHNN, CDR2 SYGVQD (reference sequence). The CDR3 nucleotides read TGCGCCAGCAGTGGGGGTAGCGTAGGGTATGAGCAGTTCTTC. Its protein is CASSGGSVGYEQFF.

The CDR3 reads CASSGLRQETQYF. The CDR3 region has the DNA TGTGCCAGCAGTGGCCTGAGACAAGAGACCCAGTACTTC. V gene TRBV2 combines with J gene TRBJ2-5; no clear D gene. The length of the CDR3 is 13 residues. Germline CDR1 is SNHLY and CDR2 is FYNNEI. Between the trimmed V and J ends, which lost 4 bases and 2 bases, there was a span of 8 bases.

V usage is TRBV19 and J usage is TRBJ2-5; D ambiguous. The germline CDR1 and CDR2 sequences are LNHDA and SQIVND (reference sequence). The ends were cut back, 5 bases at V and 4 bases at J, with 11 bases in the middle. This CDR3 spans 13 amino acids. In nucleotides, the CDR3 is TGTGCCAGTAGTCCCCAGGTACGAGAGACCCAGTACTTC. This gives the protein CASSPQVRETQYF.

V gene TRBV7-9 combines with J gene TRBJ2-7, with 10 positions matching TRBD1. Per germline, CDR1 SEHNR and CDR2 FQNEAQ (reference sequence). Germline trimming cut 3 bases from V and 6 bases from J; bases unmatched to any gene: 8. This CDR3 is built from 15 residues. The CDR3, as DNA: TGTGCCAGCAGCTTCGGACAGGGGGATAGCGGCGAGCAGTACTTC. Protein: CASSFGQGDSGEQYF. Looking up the rest from reference TRBV7-9 and TRBJ2-7 gives the full variable domain: DTGVSQNPRHKITKRGQNVTFRCDPISEHNRLYWYRQTLGQGPEFLTYFQNEAQLEKSRLLSDRFSAERPKGSFSTLEIQRTEQGDSAMYLCASSFGQGDSGEQYFGPGTRLTVT.

This clone turned up a few times. The chain uses TRBV5-1 and TRBJ2-5; 7 bases match TRBD2. The V gene's germline CDR1 is SGHRS and CDR2 YFSETQ. V lost 3 bases, J lost 5 bases, and 7 bases stayed unmatched. The CDR3 runs 14 residues. CDR3 in DNA: TGCGCCAGCAGCTCCCTGGGAGGGTGGGAGACCCAGTACTTC. It specifies CASSSLGGWETQYF. The full variable domain, rest sourced from reference TRBV5-1 and TRBJ2-5, is KAGVTQTPRYLIKTRGQQVTLSCSPISGHRSVSWYQQTPGQGLQFLFEYFSETQRNKGNFPGRFSGRQFSNSRSEMNVSTLELGDSALYLCASSSLGGWETQYFGPGTRLLVL.

V is TRBV18 and J is TRBJ2-7, with D possibly being TRBD1 (7 bases). The ends were cut back, 2 bases at V and 12 bases at J, with 32 bases in the middle. This CDR3 has 18 amino acids. Germline V lookup: CDR1 KGHSH, CDR2 LQKENI. In DNA form, the CDR3 reads TGTGCCAGCTCACCATCAACCTTGTCCTTGGAGGGGGCCATGGAGACGTACTTC. Residues: CASSPSTLSLEGAMETYF.

This rearrangement joins TRBV7-3 to TRBJ2-2; TRBD2 matches 12 bases. Germline V gene lookup returns CDR1 SGHTA and CDR2 FQGTGA. V lost 2 bases, J lost 6 bases, and 4 bases stayed unmatched. The CDR3 has 16 amino acids. The CDR3 sequence is CASSLSLAGGPGELFF. The CDR3, as DNA: TGTGCCAGCAGCTTATCGCTAGCGGGAGGGCCCGGGGAGCTGTTTTTT.

V and J are TRBV27 and TRBJ2-5; the match to TRBD2 covers 7 bases. Germline loops: CDR1 MNHEY, CDR2 SMNVEV (reference sequence). The junction had 5 bases not matched to a gene; V was cut back by 5 bases and J by 2 bases. The CDR3 is 14 amino acids. The CDR3 sequence is CASSERDFQETQYF. The CDR3 coding sequence is TGTGCCAGCAGTGAGCGGGACTTTCAAGAGACCCAGTACTTC.

V and J are TRBV5-4 and TRBJ1-1; 8 nucleotides match TRBD1. This CDR3 is built from 12 residues. Trimming cost V 4 bases and J 8 bases; bases outside gene matches: 4. Germline V lookup: CDR1 SGHNT, CDR2 YYREEE (reference sequence). CDR3 bases: TGTGCCAGCAGCCTTACAGGGGGGGAAGCTTTCTTT. It codes for CASSLTGGEAFF.

This clone was recorded only once. The chain carries TRBV5-1 and TRBJ2-7, with 7 bases lining up with TRBD2. Unmatched junction bases numbered 8, after V lost 1 base and J lost 4 bases. Germline V gives CDR1 SGHRS, CDR2 YFSETQ. The CDR3 extends over 15 amino acids. Here the CDR3 DNA reads TGCGCCAGCAGCTTGATAGCTAGCGGAACTTACGAGCAGTACTTC. Translated, it gives CASSLIASGTYEQYF.

CDR3 DNA: TGTGCCAGCAGTATACAGGGGGTTATGAACACTGAAGCTTTCTTT. Translated: CASSIQGVMNTEAFF. This chain joins TRBV27 and TRBJ1-1; 8 nucleotides agree with TRBD1. Germline lookup yields CDR1 MNHEY and CDR2 SMNVEV (reference sequence). The J segment lost 0 bases and the V segment lost 5 bases, leaving 5 bases of the junction unmatched. CDR3 length: 15 residues.

The genes are TRBV19 and TRBJ1-5; unclear D gene. V dropped 7 bases and J dropped 7 bases, with 5 bases sitting between them. CDR3 length: 10 amino acids. Germline V gene lookup returns CDR1 LNHDA and CDR2 SQIVND (reference sequence). CDR3 sequence (DNA): TGTGCCAGTACGTCCCAGCCCCAGCATTTT. It codes for CASTSQPQHF.

The chain carries TRBV28 and TRBJ1-3; TRBD1 might be the D (6 bases). CDR1 MDHEN and CDR2 SYDVKM come from the germline V gene. The CDR3 is made up of 16 amino acids. V lost 3 bases to trimming and J lost 2 bases, with 14 bases between them. CDR3 protein: CASSFGSGAPGNTIYF. The CDR3 DNA reads as TGTGCCAGCAGTTTTGGATCAGGGGCGCCTGGAAACACCATATATTTT.